This TCR beta chain was identified in a study of blood T cells in healthy people across ages. Only a few counts were recorded for this clonotype. The antigen is undetermined. This CDR3 has 16 amino acids. Germline V gene data show CDR1 as MNHEY and CDR2 as SMNVEV (reference sequence). J gave up 11 bases and V 5 bases, and 20 bases lay outside the gene matches. Alongside a J-beta primer mix, a sample-barcoded 5' primer served in a second PCR lasting roughly 6 to 12 cycles. TCRdb fed the 5' RACE reads into MiXCR, producing one record per CDR3 protein. In the table there are about 1.8 million distinct CDR3 sequences, around 50% of which are singletons. The study's findings and limits: Changes seen in expanded clonotypes were possibly confounded by donor CMV status left unknown. Estimated diversity across one million T cells was deemed an underestimate. PBMCs went unsorted, and a conclusive naive versus antigen-experienced comparison was therefore prevented.

This TCR was sampled from a woman aged 40 to 50 in good health. The sample comprised blood. This chain connects TRBV27 to TRBJ2-5; the match to TRBD2 covers 7 bases. CDR3 loop: CASSKWTPGGAWEQYF. The CDR3 nucleotides read TGTGCCAGCAGTAAATGGACGCCGGGGGGTGCTTGGGAGCAGTACTTC.